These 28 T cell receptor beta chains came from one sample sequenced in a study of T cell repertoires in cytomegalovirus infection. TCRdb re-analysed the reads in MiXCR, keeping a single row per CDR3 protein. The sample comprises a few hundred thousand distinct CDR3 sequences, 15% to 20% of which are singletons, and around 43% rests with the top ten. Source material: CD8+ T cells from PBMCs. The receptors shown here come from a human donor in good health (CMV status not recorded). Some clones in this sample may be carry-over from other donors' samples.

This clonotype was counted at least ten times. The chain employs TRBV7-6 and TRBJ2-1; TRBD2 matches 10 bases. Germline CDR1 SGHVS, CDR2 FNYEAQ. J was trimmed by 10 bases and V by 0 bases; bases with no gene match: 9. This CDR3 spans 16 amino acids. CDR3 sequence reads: CASSLAPGLAGAEQFF. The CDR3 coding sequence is TGTGCCAGCAGCTTAGCCCCTGGTCTAGCGGGGGCCGAGCAGTTCTTC.

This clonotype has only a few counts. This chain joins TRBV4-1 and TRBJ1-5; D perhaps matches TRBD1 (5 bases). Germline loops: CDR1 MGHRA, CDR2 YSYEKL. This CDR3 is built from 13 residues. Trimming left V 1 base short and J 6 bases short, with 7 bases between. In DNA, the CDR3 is TGCGCCAGCAGCCAAGTGGGACTTCAGCCCCAGCATTTT. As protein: CASSQVGLQPQHF.

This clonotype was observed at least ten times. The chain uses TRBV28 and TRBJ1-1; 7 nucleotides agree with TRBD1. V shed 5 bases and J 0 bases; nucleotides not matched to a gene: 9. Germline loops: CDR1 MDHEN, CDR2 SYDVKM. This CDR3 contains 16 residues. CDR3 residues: CASSPQTGTVNTEAFF. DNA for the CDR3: TGTGCCAGCAGTCCCCAAACCGGGACAGTGAACACTGAAGCTTTCTTT.

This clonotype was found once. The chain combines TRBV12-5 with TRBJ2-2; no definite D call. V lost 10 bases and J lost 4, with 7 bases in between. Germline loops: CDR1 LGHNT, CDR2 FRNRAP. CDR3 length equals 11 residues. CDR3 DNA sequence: TGTGCTATAACCAGCACCGGGGAGCTGTTTTTT. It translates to CAITSTGELFF.

The DNA of the CDR3 is TGTGCCAGCAGCTACGGACAGTTGTATGGCTACACCTTC. Protein sequence: CASSYGQLYGYTF. This chain links TRBV28 with TRBJ1-2, with D possibly matching TRBD1 (6 bases). The CDR3 sequence is 13 residues long. The V gene's germline CDR1 is MDHEN and CDR2 SYDVKM. The germline V and J ends were trimmed by 6 bases and 5 bases, with 13 bases remaining between them.

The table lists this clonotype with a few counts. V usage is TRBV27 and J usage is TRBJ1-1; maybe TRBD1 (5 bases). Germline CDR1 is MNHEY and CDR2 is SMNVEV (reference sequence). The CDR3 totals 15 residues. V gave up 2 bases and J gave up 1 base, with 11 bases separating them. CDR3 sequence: CASSLRGQGNTEAFF. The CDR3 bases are TGTGCCAGCAGTTTAAGGGGCCAAGGGAACACTGAAGCTTTCTTT.

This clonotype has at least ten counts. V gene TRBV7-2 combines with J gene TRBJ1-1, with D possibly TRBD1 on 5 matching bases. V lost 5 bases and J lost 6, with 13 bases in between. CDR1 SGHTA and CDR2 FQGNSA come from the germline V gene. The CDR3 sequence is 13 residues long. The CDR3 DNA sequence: TGTGCCAGCAGCCCGCCAGGGTCGGCTGAAGCTTTCTTT. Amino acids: CASSPPGSAEAFF.

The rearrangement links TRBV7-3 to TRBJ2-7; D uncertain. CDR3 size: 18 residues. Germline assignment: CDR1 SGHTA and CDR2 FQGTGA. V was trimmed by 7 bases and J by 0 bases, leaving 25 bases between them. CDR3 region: CASTELIGSPRSSYEQYF. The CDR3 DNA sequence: TGTGCCAGCACCGAGCTTATTGGGTCCCCAAGGAGCTCCTACGAGCAGTACTTC.

The CDR3 DNA reads TGTGCCAGCAGCTTGACCGGACCCTCAGGGGACATTCAGTACTTC. Protein product: CASSLTGPSGDIQYF. The J gene is TRBJ2-4, the V gene TRBV7-9; the D gene is possibly TRBD1 (6 bases). In germline, CDR1 is SEHNR, CDR2 FQNEAQ (reference sequence). Trimming cost V 3 bases and J 8 bases, with 17 bases left between them. The CDR3 runs to 15 residues.

The CDR3 protein is CSAHRTGDQETQYF. The CDR3 bases are TGCAGTGCCCACCGGACAGGGGACCAAGAGACCCAGTACTTC. The J gene is TRBJ2-5, the V gene TRBV20-1, with TRBD1 matching over 9 bases. There are 14 residues in the CDR3. Germline CDR1 and CDR2: DFQATT and SNEGSKA (reference sequence). The trim removed 6 bases at V and 0 bases at J, leaving 5 bases unmatched.

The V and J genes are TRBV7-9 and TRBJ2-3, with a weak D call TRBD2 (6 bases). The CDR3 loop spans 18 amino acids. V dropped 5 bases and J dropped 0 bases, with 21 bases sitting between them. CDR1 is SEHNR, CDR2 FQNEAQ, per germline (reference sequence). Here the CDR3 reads CASSPPPLAGPSTDTQYF. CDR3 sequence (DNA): TGTGCCAGCAGCCCCCCACCCTTGGCGGGGCCCAGCACAGATACGCAGTATTTT. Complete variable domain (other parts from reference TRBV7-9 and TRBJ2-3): DTGVSQNPRHKITKRGQNVTFRCDPISEHNRLYWYRQTLGQGPEFLTYFQNEAQLEKSRLLSDRFSAERPKGSFSTLEIQRTEQGDSAMYLCASSPPPLAGPSTDTQYFGPGTRLTVL.

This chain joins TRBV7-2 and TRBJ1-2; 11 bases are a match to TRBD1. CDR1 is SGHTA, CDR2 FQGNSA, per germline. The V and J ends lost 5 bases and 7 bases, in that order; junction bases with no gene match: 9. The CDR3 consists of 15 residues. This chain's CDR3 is CASSLRDRGNAGYTF. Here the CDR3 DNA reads TGTGCCAGCAGCCTCCGGGACAGGGGGAATGCTGGCTACACCTTC.

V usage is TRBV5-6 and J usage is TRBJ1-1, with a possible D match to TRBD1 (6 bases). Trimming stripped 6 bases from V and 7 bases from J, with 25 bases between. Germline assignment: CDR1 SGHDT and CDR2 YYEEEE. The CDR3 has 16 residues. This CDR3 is CASTTVSRGETNEAFF. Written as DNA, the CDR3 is TGTGCCAGCACCACTGTTTCCAGGGGCGAAACGAATGAAGCTTTCTTT.

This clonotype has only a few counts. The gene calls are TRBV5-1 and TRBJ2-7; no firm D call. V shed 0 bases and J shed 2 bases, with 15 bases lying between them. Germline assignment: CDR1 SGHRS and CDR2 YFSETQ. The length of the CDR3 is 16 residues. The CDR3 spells CASSLGGFDLPYEQYF. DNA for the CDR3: TGCGCCAGCAGCTTGGGAGGATTCGACCTACCCTACGAGCAGTACTTC.

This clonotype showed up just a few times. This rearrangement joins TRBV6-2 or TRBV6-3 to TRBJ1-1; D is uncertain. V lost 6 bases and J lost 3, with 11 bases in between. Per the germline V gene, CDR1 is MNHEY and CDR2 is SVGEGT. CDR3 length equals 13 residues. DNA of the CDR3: TGTGCCAGCAGCCAGAATCGGGACACTGAAGCTTTCTTT. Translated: CASSQNRDTEAFF.

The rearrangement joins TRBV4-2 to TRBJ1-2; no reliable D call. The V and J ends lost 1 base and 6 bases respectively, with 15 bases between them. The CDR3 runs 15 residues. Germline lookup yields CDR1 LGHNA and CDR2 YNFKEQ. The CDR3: CASSQGPAGADGYTF. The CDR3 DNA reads TGTGCCAGCAGCCAAGGACCAGCGGGCGCCGATGGCTACACCTTC.

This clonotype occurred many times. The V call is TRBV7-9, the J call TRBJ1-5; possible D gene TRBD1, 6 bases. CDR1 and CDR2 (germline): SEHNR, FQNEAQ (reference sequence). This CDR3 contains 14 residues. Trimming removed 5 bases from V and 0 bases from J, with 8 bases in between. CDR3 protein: CASSPTGSNQPQHF. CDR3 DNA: TGTGCCAGCAGCCCGACAGGTAGCAATCAGCCCCAGCATTTT.

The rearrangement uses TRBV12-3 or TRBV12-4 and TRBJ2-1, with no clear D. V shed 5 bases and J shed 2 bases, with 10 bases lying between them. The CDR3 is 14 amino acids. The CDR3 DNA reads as TGTGCCAGCAGTCTTACCCTACCCTACAATGAGCAGTTCTTC. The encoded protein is CASSLTLPYNEQFF.

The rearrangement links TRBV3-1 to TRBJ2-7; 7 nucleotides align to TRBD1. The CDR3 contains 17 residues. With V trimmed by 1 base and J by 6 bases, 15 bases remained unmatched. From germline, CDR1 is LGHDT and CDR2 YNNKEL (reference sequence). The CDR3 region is CASSQGTGKGVRGEQYF. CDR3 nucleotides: TGTGCCAGCAGCCAAGGGACAGGAAAGGGGGTCAGGGGCGAGCAGTACTTC.

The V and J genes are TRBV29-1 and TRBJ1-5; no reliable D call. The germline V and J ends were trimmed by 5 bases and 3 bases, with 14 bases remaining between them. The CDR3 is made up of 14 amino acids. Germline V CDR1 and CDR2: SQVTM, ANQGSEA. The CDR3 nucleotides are TGCAGCGTTTCTCTTGGAGATATCAATCAGCCCCAGCATTTT. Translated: CSVSLGDINQPQHF.

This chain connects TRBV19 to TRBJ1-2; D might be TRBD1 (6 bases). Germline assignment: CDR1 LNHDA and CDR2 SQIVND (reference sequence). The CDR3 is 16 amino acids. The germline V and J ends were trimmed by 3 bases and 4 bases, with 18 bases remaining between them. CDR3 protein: CASSIIRGIGSYGYTF. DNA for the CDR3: TGTGCCAGTAGTATTATTAGGGGGATTGGATCCTATGGCTACACCTTC. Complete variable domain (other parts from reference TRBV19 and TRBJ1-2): DGGITQSPKYLFRKEGQNVTLSCEQNLNHDAMYWYRQDPGQGLRLIYYSQIVNDFQKGDIAEGYSVSREKKESFPLTVTSAQKNPTAFYLCASSIIRGIGSYGYTFGSGTRLTVV.

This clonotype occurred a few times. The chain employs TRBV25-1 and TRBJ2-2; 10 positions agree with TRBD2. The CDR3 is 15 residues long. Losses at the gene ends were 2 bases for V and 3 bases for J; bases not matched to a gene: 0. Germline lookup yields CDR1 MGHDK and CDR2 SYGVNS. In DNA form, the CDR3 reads TGTGCCAGCAGTGAACTAGCGGGAGACACCGGGGAGCTGTTTTTT. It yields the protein CASSELAGDTGELFF.

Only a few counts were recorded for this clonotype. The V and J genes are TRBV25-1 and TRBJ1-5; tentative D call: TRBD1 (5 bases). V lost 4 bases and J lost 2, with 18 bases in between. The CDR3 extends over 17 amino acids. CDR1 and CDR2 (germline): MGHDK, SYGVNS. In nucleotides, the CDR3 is TGTGCCAGCAGTGCCAAGAGTGGGGTAGGGGGCAATCAGCCCCAGCATTTT. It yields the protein CASSAKSGVGGNQPQHF. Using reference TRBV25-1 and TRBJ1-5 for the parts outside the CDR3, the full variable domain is EADIYQTPRYLVIGTGKKITLECSQTMGHDKMYWYQQDPGMELHLIHYSYGVNSTEKGDLSSESTVSRIRTEHFPLTLESARPSHTSQYLCASSAKSGVGGNQPQHFGDGTRLSIL.

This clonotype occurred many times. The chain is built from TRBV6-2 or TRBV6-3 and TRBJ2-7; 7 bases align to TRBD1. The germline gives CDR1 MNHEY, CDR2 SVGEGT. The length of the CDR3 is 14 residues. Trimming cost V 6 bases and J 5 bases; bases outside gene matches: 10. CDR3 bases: TGTGCCAGCAGCTACGAGGGGGCGGCAAACGAGCAGTACTTC. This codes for CASSYEGAANEQYF.

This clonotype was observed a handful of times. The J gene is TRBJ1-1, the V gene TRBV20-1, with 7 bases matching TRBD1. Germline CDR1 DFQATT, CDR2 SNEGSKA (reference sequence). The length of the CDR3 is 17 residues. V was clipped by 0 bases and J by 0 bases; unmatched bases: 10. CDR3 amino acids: CSARDRDREELNTEAFF. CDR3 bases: TGCAGTGCTAGAGATCGTGACAGGGAAGAGTTGAACACTGAAGCTTTCTTT.

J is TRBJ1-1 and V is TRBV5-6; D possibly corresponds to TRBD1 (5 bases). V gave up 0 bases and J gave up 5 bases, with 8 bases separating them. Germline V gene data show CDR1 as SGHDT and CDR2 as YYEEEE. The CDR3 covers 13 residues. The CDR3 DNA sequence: TGTGCCAGCAGCTTGGAGGGGCGAACTGAAGCTTTCTTT. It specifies CASSLEGRTEAFF.

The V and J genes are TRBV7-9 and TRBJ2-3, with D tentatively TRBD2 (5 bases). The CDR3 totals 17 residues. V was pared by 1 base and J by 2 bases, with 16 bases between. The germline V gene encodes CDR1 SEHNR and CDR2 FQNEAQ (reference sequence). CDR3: CASSLDRRGGATDTQYF. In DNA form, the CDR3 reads TGTGCCAGCAGCTTAGATCGCCGGGGTGGAGCCACAGATACGCAGTATTTT.

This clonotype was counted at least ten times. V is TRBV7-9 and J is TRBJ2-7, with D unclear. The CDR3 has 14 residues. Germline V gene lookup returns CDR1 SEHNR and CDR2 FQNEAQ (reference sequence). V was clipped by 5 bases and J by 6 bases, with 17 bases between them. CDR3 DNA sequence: TGTGCCAGCAGCCCGCCCGGTTCCTTGCCCGAGCAGTACTTC. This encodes CASSPPGSLPEQYF.